Below, 25 T cell receptor beta chains from the same sample are listed, as sequenced in a study of T cell responses to AZD1222 COVID-19 vaccine. The protocol was immunoSEQ multiplex PCR, while the TCRdb copy is restricted to in-frame clones and leaves out a portion. In the table there are approximately 100,000 clones, 87% of which are singletons. Sequencing was performed on peripheral blood, taken 28 days after the second AZD1222 dose. These receptors were collected from an adult who received the AZD1222 COVID-19 vaccine.

The gene calls are TRBV28 and TRBJ1-3; D remains unclear. The length of the CDR3 is 13 residues. Germline lookup yields CDR1 MDHEN and CDR2 SYDVKM. The V end was cut by 2 bases, the J end by 0 bases, with 2 bases between. The CDR3 region has the DNA TGTGCCAGCAGTTTAAACTCTGGAAACACCATATATTTT. Translating it yields CASSLNSGNTIYF. The variable domain in full, with the rest retrieved from reference TRBV28 and TRBJ1-3, is DVKVTQSSRYLVKRTGEKVFLECVQDMDHENMFWYRQDPGLGLRLIYFSYDVKMKEKGDIPEGYSVSREKKERFSLILESASTNQTSMYLCASSLNSGNTIYFGEGSWLTVV.

The V gene is TRBV28, the J gene TRBJ2-3; 16 bases align to TRBD2. Germline V gives CDR1 MDHEN, CDR2 SYDVKM. The CDR3 is made up of 18 amino acids. The junction had 7 bases not matched to a gene; V was cut back by 2 bases and J by 5 bases. The CDR3 DNA reads as TGTGCCAGCAGTTTACGCGGGACTAGCGGGAGGGCCTTAGATACGCAGTATTTT. It translates to CASSLRGTSGRALDTQYF.

V and J are TRBV2 and TRBJ1-1; perhaps TRBD1 as D (5 bases). Deletions cut 6 bases from V and 11 bases from J, with 25 bases between. CDR3 length: 15 amino acids. Per the germline V gene, CDR1 is SNHLY and CDR2 is FYNNEI. The CDR3 DNA is TGTGCCAGCAGGGGGACCCTGGGACCCTCTACGGGGGCTTTCTTT. Its translation is CASRGTLGPSTGAFF.

The V and J genes are TRBV13 and TRBJ2-7; no clear D gene. With 5 bases removed from V and 4 bases from J, the gap between germline ends came to 15 bases. This CDR3 is 14 amino acids long. CDR1 is PRHDT and CDR2 is FYEKMQ in the germline V gene (reference sequence). The CDR3, as DNA: TGTGCCAGCAGCCCCCCAGCGAGAGCTTACGAGCAGTACTTC. This encodes CASSPPARAYEQYF.

V gene TRBV7-2 combines with J gene TRBJ2-7, with no clear D. Looked up from germline, CDR1 is SGHTA and CDR2 is FQGNSA. This CDR3 region has 14 residues. The V and J ends lost 1 base and 2 bases respectively, with 9 bases between them. The CDR3 protein is CASSLGSLAYEQYF. The CDR3 nucleotides read TGTGCCAGCAGCTTAGGTTCTCTCGCCTACGAGCAGTACTTC. Based on the CDR3 plus reference TRBV7-2 and TRBJ2-7, the full variable domain is GAGVSQSPSNKVTEKGKDVELRCDPISGHTALYWYRQSLGQGLEFLIYFQGNSAPDKSGLPSDRFSAERTGGSVSTLTIQRTQQEDSAVYLCASSLGSLAYEQYFGPGTRLTVT.

The rearrangement links TRBV6-4 to TRBJ2-1; 10 bases are a match to TRBD2. Germline assignment: CDR1 MRHNA and CDR2 SNTAGT. J was trimmed by 1 base and V by 9 bases; bases with no gene match: 15. The CDR3 is 18 residues long. The CDR3: CASNSLAGVDWSYNEQFF. The DNA for the CDR3 is TGTGCCAGTAATAGCCTAGCGGGAGTGGATTGGTCCTACAATGAGCAGTTCTTC.

V and J are TRBV28 and TRBJ2-1, with TRBD2 identical over 9 bases. CDR3 length equals 15 residues. V gave up 6 bases and J gave up 5 bases; unmatched junction bases: 8. The germline gives CDR1 MDHEN, CDR2 SYDVKM. CDR3 amino acids: CASRGSGSANNEQFF. The CDR3 region has the DNA TGTGCCAGCAGGGGTAGCGGGAGTGCAAACAATGAGCAGTTCTTC.

This chain connects TRBV27 to TRBJ1-6, with no clear D. CDR1 MNHEY and CDR2 SMNVEV come from the germline V gene (reference sequence). Deletions cut 6 bases from V and 0 bases from J, with 9 bases between. This CDR3 is 15 amino acids long. CDR3 residues: CASSLVLSYNSPLHF. DNA for the CDR3: TGTGCCAGCAGCTTAGTCCTCTCCTATAATTCACCCCTCCACTTT.

The gene calls are TRBV4-1 and TRBJ2-7; D is unclear. V was cut by 2 bases and J by 1 base, with 6 bases left in between. Per germline, CDR1 MGHRA and CDR2 YSYEKL. This CDR3 comprises 13 residues. In DNA, the CDR3 is TGCGCCAGCAGCCAAAGCCCTTCCTACGAGCAGTACTTC. Translating it yields CASSQSPSYEQYF.

The rearrangement uses TRBV5-1 and TRBJ2-1, with 14 bases fitting TRBD2. The CDR3 is 15 amino acids. The V and J ends lost 4 bases and 9 bases, in that order; junction bases with no gene match: 6. Germline V lookup: CDR1 SGHRS, CDR2 YFSETQ. CDR3 region: CASSPGLAGGFEQFF. The DNA for the CDR3 is TGCGCCAGCAGCCCTGGACTAGCGGGAGGTTTTGAGCAGTTCTTC.

The chain links TRBV7-3 to TRBJ1-6; 9 positions agree with TRBD1. The V segment lost 5 bases and the J segment 10 bases; nucleotides outside the gene matches: 9. Germline V gene lookup returns CDR1 SGHTA and CDR2 FQGTGA. The CDR3 consists of 15 residues. In DNA, the CDR3 is TGTGCCAGCAGCGCCGTCCCGGGACAGGGATCACCCCTCCACTTT. Amino acid sequence: CASSAVPGQGSPLHF.

V gene TRBV5-4 combines with J gene TRBJ1-1; D uncertain. This CDR3 contains 15 residues. In germline, CDR1 is SGHNT, CDR2 YYREEE (reference sequence). Trimming removed 0 bases at V and 6 bases at J, with 15 bases between. CDR3 in DNA: TGTGCCAGCAGCTTGGAGGGCAGCTGGGGATCTGAAGCTTTCTTT. Protein: CASSLEGSWGSEAFF.

The chain employs TRBV7-8 and TRBJ2-7; D not resolved. CDR3 length equals 16 residues. V was cut by 2 bases and J by 6 bases, with 20 bases left in between. Germline V CDR1 and CDR2: SGHVS, FQNEAQ. CDR3 amino acids: CASSLLPGPSNGEQYF. The CDR3 DNA sequence: TGTGCCAGCAGCTTACTCCCGGGTCCTTCCAACGGCGAGCAGTACTTC.

This clone was seen a single time. This rearrangement joins TRBV7-3 to TRBJ2-5; no reliable D call. Trimming left V 1 base short and J 3 bases short, with 6 bases between. CDR1 and CDR2 from the germline V gene are SGHTA and FQGTGA. This CDR3 region has 13 residues. CDR3 residues: CASSLIPKETQYF. CDR3 in DNA: TGTGCCAGCAGCTTAATCCCCAAAGAGACCCAGTACTTC. Full variable domain (remainder filled in from reference TRBV7-3 and TRBJ2-5): GAGVSQTPSNKVTEKGKYVELRCDPISGHTALYWYRQSLGQGPEFLIYFQGTGAADDSGLPNDRFFAVRPEGSVSTLKIQRTERGDSAVYLCASSLIPKETQYFGPGTRLLVL.

This clone has a single count. CDR3 bases: TGTGCCAGCAGCCAATCCGTGACAGGGTTTGAAGCGTATTCACCCCTCCACTTT. Translating it yields CASSQSVTGFEAYSPLHF. The V gene is TRBV4-2, the J gene TRBJ1-6, with 7 bases lining up with TRBD1. The J segment lost 8 bases and the V segment lost 2 bases, leaving 15 bases of the junction unmatched. The germline V gene has CDR1 LGHNA and CDR2 YNFKEQ. This CDR3 has 18 amino acids.

The chain carries TRBV7-9 and TRBJ1-5; D remains ambiguous. Germline V CDR1 and CDR2: SEHNR, FQNEAQ (reference sequence). V lost 6 bases and J 5 bases, leaving 11 bases between the germline ends. There are 13 residues in the CDR3. The CDR3 DNA follows: TGTGCCAGCAGTTTACACAGAGATCAGCCCCAGCATTTT. Translation gives CASSLHRDQPQHF. The variable domain in full, completed from reference TRBV7-9 and TRBJ1-5, reads DTGVSQNPRHKITKRGQNVTFRCDPISEHNRLYWYRQTLGQGPEFLTYFQNEAQLEKSRLLSDRFSAERPKGSFSTLEIQRTEQGDSAMYLCASSLHRDQPQHFGDGTRLSIL.

The chain couples TRBV6-5 to TRBJ1-1; possible D gene TRBD1, 5 bases. Germline V gives CDR1 MNHEY, CDR2 SVGAGI. This CDR3 spans 13 amino acids. Trimming cost V 6 bases and J 5 bases, with 13 bases left between them. The CDR3 spells CASSGGEQTEAFF. CDR3 nucleotide sequence: TGTGCCAGCAGCGGGGGGGAGCAGACTGAAGCTTTCTTT.

The chain has TRBV7-2 and TRBJ2-1, with 8 positions matching TRBD2. Germline trimming cut 2 bases from V and 5 bases from J; bases unmatched to any gene: 8. The CDR3 length is 16 residues. Per the germline V gene, CDR1 is SGHTA and CDR2 is FQGNSA. The DNA for the CDR3 is TGTGCCAGCAGCTTACTCGCGGGAGGATCCCACAATGAGCAGTTCTTC. As protein: CASSLLAGGSHNEQFF.

The V and J genes are TRBV30 and TRBJ2-7, with a weak D call TRBD1 (6 bases). There are 15 residues in the CDR3. Germline V gene data show CDR1 as GTSNPN and CDR2 as SVGIG (reference sequence). The V end lost 0 bases, the J end lost 2 bases, and 14 bases lay between the germline ends. The CDR3 nucleotides read TGTGCCTGGAGTGTACCCAGGACAGTAACCTACGAGCAGTACTTC. Translating it yields CAWSVPRTVTYEQYF.

The chain recombines TRBV3-1 (or the pseudogene TRBV3-2) with TRBJ2-7; TRBD1 is a possible D gene (5 bases). The V and J ends lost 0 bases and 9 bases respectively, with 18 bases between them. This CDR3 is 15 amino acids long. Germline assignment: CDR1 LGHDT and CDR2 YNNKEL (reference sequence). The CDR3 DNA follows: TGTGCCAGCAGCCAAGATTCCGTAGACAGCCAGGGGCAGTACTTC. This codes for CASSQDSVDSQGQYF.

This sequence joins TRBV9 and TRBJ1-3; D is undetermined. The CDR3 runs to 13 residues. Trimming left V 0 bases short and J 4 bases short, with 5 bases between. Germline CDR1 SGDLS, CDR2 YYNGEE. The CDR3 nucleotides are TGTGCCAGCAGCGTAGAGATAGGAAACACCATATATTTT. This encodes CASSVEIGNTIYF.

The chain has TRBV28 and TRBJ1-2, with 7 positions matching TRBD1. Per the germline V gene, CDR1 is MDHEN and CDR2 is SYDVKM. The CDR3 has 14 amino acids. V gave up 4 bases and J gave up 8 bases; unmatched junction bases: 10. CDR3 loop: CASSSLTGNGGYTF. The CDR3 nucleotides read TGTGCCAGCAGTTCGCTGACAGGGAATGGAGGCTACACCTTC.

The DNA for the CDR3 is TGTGCCAGCAGGAGCGCGGGACAGGGGTCTGGAAACACCATATATTTT. This codes for CASRSAGQGSGNTIYF. The chain uses TRBV28 and TRBJ1-3; 10 bases agree with TRBD1. There are 16 residues in the CDR3. V lost 6 bases to trimming and J lost 1 base; unmatched junction nucleotides: 6. CDR1 and CDR2 (germline): MDHEN, SYDVKM.

V is TRBV3-1 (or the pseudogene TRBV3-2) and J is TRBJ1-5; 7 bases align to TRBD1. The CDR3 has 14 residues. V shed 4 bases, J shed 3 bases, and the junction held 3 bases outside the gene matches. In germline, CDR1 is LGHDT, CDR2 YNNKEL (reference sequence). This CDR3 is CASSPGGNNQPQHF. CDR3 DNA sequence: TGTGCCAGCAGCCCAGGGGGAAACAATCAGCCCCAGCATTTT.

This chain joins TRBV19 and TRBJ1-1; D may be TRBD1 (6 bases). The CDR3 extends over 16 amino acids. Deletions cut 3 bases from V and 7 bases from J, with 21 bases between. Germline lookup yields CDR1 LNHDA and CDR2 SQIVND (reference sequence). CDR3 in amino acids: CASSIGAGAPRSEAFF. Here the CDR3 DNA reads TGTGCCAGTAGTATCGGGGCAGGGGCCCCCCGAAGTGAAGCTTTCTTT.